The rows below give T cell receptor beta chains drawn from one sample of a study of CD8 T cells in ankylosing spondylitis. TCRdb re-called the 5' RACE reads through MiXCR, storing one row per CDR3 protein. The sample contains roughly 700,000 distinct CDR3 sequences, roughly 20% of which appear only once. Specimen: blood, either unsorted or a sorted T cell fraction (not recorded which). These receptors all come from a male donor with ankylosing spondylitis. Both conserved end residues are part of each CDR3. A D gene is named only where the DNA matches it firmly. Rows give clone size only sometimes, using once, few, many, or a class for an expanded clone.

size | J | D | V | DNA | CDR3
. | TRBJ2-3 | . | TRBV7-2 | TGTGCCAGCAGCTTATATGGCCCGCTAGATACGCAGTATTTT | CASSLYGPLDTQYF
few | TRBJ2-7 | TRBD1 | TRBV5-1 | TGCGCCAGCAGCGTGACACCGCCGGGACAGGGTACCCACGAGCAGTACTTC | CASSVTPPGQGTHEQYF
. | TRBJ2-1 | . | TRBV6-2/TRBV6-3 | TGTGCCACCGCGGAGGGAATTCCCCTCTATGAGCAGTTCTTC | CATAEGIPLYEQFF
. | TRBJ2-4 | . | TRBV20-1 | TGCAGTGCTAGGGGGATGCGGGAAGACATTCAGTACTTC | CSARGMREDIQYF
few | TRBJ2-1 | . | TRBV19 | TGTGCCAGTAGTATAATGGGGAGTTTCTACAATGAGCAGTTCTTC | CASSIMGSFYNEQFF
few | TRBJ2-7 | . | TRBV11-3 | TGTGCCAGCAGCCCCCCGCAGGGTGAAAACGAGCAGTACTTC | CASSPPQGENEQYF
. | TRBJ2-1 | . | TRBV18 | TGTGCCAGCTCACCGAACCATGACTCCTACAATGAGCAGTTCTTC | CASSPNHDSYNEQFF
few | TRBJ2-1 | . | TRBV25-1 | TGTGCCAGCAGGGGGGGACTGAGCTCCTACAATGAGCAGTTCTTC | CASRGGLSSYNEQFF
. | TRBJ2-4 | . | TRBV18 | TGTGCCAGCTCACCGGGGGCTCCTGGCCGGAGGAACATTCAGTACTTC | CASSPGAPGRRNIQYF
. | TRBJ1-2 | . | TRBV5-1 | TGCGCCAGCAGCAGCTCCGGGACCGGGAACTATGGCTACACCTTC | CASSSSGTGNYGYTF
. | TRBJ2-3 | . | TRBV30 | TGTGCCTGGAGGCGACCGGGACTTACCACAGATACGCAGTATTTT | CAWRRPGLTTDTQYF